These 9 T cell receptor beta chains were all obtained from the same sample, sequenced in a study of CD8+CD57+ T cells in acquired aplastic anemia. Using genomic DNA as the template, TCR beta VDJ and CDR3 profiling was carried out. TCRdb used MiXCR to reprocess the reads, holding one entry per CDR3 protein. Altogether under 250,000 distinct CDR3 sequences are present, approximately 35% being singletons, with the ten largest covering 1.1%. The sequenced sample consisted of sorted CD4+, CD8+, or CD8+CD57+ T cells (not recorded which) from PBMCs. The origin of the receptors is a human donor in good health, serving as a control.

This clonotype was found many times. The rearrangement links TRBV2 to TRBJ2-5; either TRBD1 or TRBD2 may fit D (5 bases each). Germline CDR1 is SNHLY and CDR2 is FYNNEI. The CDR3 sequence is 12 residues long. Trimming took 10 bases from V and 0 from J, leaving 9 bases between them. CDR3 in DNA: TGTGCCATACGAGGGGACCAAGAGACCCAGTACTTC. Its protein product is CAIRGDQETQYF.

The rearrangement joins TRBV15 to TRBJ2-3; 15 nucleotides align to TRBD2. Germline CDR1 and CDR2: LNHNV and YYDKDF (reference sequence). The CDR3 covers 16 residues. V shed 1 base and J 5 bases; nucleotides not matched to a gene: 1. CDR3: CATSRVGLAGGDTQYF. The CDR3 coding sequence is TGTGCCACCAGCAGAGTGGGACTAGCGGGAGGAGATACGCAGTATTTT.

This clonotype showed up just once. The gene calls are TRBV20-1 and TRBJ2-6; D gene uncertain. With 8 bases removed from V and 3 bases from J, the gap between germline ends came to 17 bases. Germline CDR1 and CDR2: DFQATT and SNEGSKA (reference sequence). CDR3 length: 15 amino acids. CDR3 in amino acids: CSPPARTVGANVLTF. The CDR3 nucleotides are TGCAGTCCCCCCGCTAGGACCGTTGGGGCCAACGTCCTGACTTTC.

This clonotype came up many times. V usage is TRBV10-2 and J usage is TRBJ2-3; TRBD2 is a possible D gene (6 bases). Germline V CDR1 and CDR2: WSHSY, SAAADI. V lost 3 bases to trimming and J lost 0 bases, with 10 bases between them. The CDR3 length is 15 residues. In DNA form, the CDR3 reads TGCGCCAGCAGTGACCTCGGGGGAAGCACAGATACGCAGTATTTT. Translation: CASSDLGGSTDTQYF.

This clonotype was detected many times. The rearrangement joins TRBV2 to TRBJ1-1, with 7 bases that match TRBD1. CDR1 and CDR2 (germline): SNHLY, FYNNEI. The CDR3 length is 15 residues. V lost 2 bases to trimming and J lost 4 bases; unmatched junction nucleotides: 7. The CDR3 sequence: CASSESTGTATEAFF. As DNA, the CDR3 is TGTGCCAGCAGTGAATCGACAGGGACGGCCACTGAAGCTTTCTTT.

This clonotype appeared many times. The gene calls are TRBV10-2 and TRBJ1-5, with 7 nucleotides matching TRBD1. Germline CDR1 is WSHSY and CDR2 is SAAADI. The CDR3 contains 14 residues. The V gene end was trimmed by 9 bases and the J gene end by 0 bases; junction bases not matched to a gene: 5. CDR3 in amino acids: CASGDRNSNQPQHF. In DNA, the CDR3 is TGCGCCAGTGGGGACAGAAATAGCAATCAGCCCCAGCATTTT.

This clonotype was counted once. V and J are TRBV9 and TRBJ2-3; D is ambiguous. The CDR3 length is 16 residues. Trimming removed 4 bases from V and 2 bases from J, with 17 bases in between. CDR1 and CDR2 from the germline V gene are SGDLS and YYNGEE. The CDR3 DNA reads as TGTGCCAGCAGCCCCTTGGGTGCCGCCATCACAGATACGCAGTATTTT. Protein sequence: CASSPLGAAITDTQYF. Looking up the rest from reference TRBV9 and TRBJ2-3 gives the full variable domain: DSGVTQTPKHLITATGQRVTLRCSPRSGDLSVYWYQQSLDQGLQFLIQYYNGEERAKGNILERFSAQQFPDLHSELNLSSLELGDSALYFCASSPLGAAITDTQYFGPGTRLTVL.

The chain is built from TRBV2 and TRBJ1-1; D perhaps matches TRBD1 (6 bases). Trimming removed 4 bases from V and 13 bases from J, with 16 bases in between. This CDR3 has 12 amino acids. Germline lookup yields CDR1 SNHLY and CDR2 FYNNEI. The CDR3 reads CASSGTDERGFF. The CDR3 nucleotides are TGTGCCAGCAGTGGGACAGACGAACGGGGTTTCTTT.

The CDR3 DNA sequence: TGTGCCAGCAGTAGGGCCCAGAGCCCAAACAATGAGCAGTTCTTC. As protein: CASSRAQSPNNEQFF. The chain uses TRBV12-3 or TRBV12-4 and TRBJ2-1; D gene ambiguous. The CDR3 loop spans 15 amino acids. V dropped 5 bases and J dropped 5 bases, with 16 bases sitting between them.